This is a list of T cell receptor beta chains from one sample in a study of blood T cell repertoires in COVID-19. Clones were sequenced by immunoSEQ multiplex PCR, and TCRdb holds only the in-frame ones, with some missing. The table records about 65,000 clones, 75% to 90% of them present only once. The sample taken for sequencing was peripheral blood. The receptors stem from an older man with acute or convalescent COVID-19. The CDR3 runs from the conserved cysteine through the conserved F or W. The D gene is left open where the match is weak. A row's size may be missing; if present it is once, few, many or a size class.

many	TRBV14	-	TRBJ1-2	16	TGTGCCAGCAGCCAAGATGGTGCCAGGGCACTCTATGGCTACACCTTC	CASSQDGARALYGYTF
-	TRBV19	-	TRBJ1-5	14	TGTGCCAGTAGTCCCAGACAGCCCAATCAGCCCCAGCATTTT	CASSPRQPNQPQHF
few	TRBV24-1	TRBD1	TRBJ1-6	16	TGTGCCACCAGGCGACAGGGCTTAACCTATAATTCACCCCTCCACTTT	CATRRQGLTYNSPLHF
-	TRBV27	-	TRBJ1-1	16	TGTGCCAGCCAACTGGCGGGGGGACGACCTAACACTGAAGCTTTCTTT	CASQLAGGRPNTEAFF
-	TRBV27	-	TRBJ1-3	13	TGTGCCACCCGACAGTCCTCTGGAAACACCATATATTTT	CATRQSSGNTIYF
once	TRBV19	-	TRBJ1-2	12	TGTGCCAGTAGTTCAGACAGCTATGGCTACACCTTC	CASSSDSYGYTF
-	TRBV19	TRBD1	TRBJ1-2	14	TGTGCCAGTAGTTTTCCGGGACAGGGGTACGGCTACACCTTC	CASSFPGQGYGYTF
-	TRBV27	-	TRBJ2-7	13	TGTGCCAGCAGTTGGGCAGGGGCGGCCGAGCAGTACTTC	CASSWAGAAEQYF
few	TRBV5-1	-	TRBJ2-7	13	TGCGCCAGCAGCTTGGTTTCAGGTTACGAGCAGTACTTC	CASSLVSGYEQYF
-	TRBV10-1	-	TRBJ2-3	15	TGCGCCAGCAGACCTGCGGGGGCCAGCACAGATACGCAGTATTTT	CASRPAGASTDTQYF
-	TRBV7-8	-	TRBJ1-2	15	TGTGCCAGCAGCAATGCCATCGGACAGTTTTATGGCTACACCTTC	CASSNAIGQFYGYTF
once	TRBV18	-	TRBJ1-5	13	TGTGCCAGCTCACCACGGAGAGAACAGCCCCAGCATTTT	CASSPRREQPQHF
once	TRBV25-1	-	TRBJ2-3	11	TGTGCCAGCAGTGAGAGGGATACGCAGTATTTT	CASSERDTQYF
-	TRBV12-3/TRBV12-4	-	TRBJ1-6	13	TGTGCCAGCAGTTTGGCCTCCAATTCACCCCTCCACTTT	CASSLASNSPLHF
few	TRBV30	-	TRBJ1-1	14	TGTGCCTGGAGTGTAGACAGCTCGAGGAGTAAAGCTTTCTTT	CAWSVDSSRSKAFF
-	TRBV6-5	-	TRBJ2-7	13	TGTGCCAGCAGTCGGGGACTCTCCTACGAGCAGTACTTC	CASSRGLSYEQYF
-	TRBV7-2	-	TRBJ1-1	15	TGTGCCAGCGTCCCCCCTGGGACACCGAACACTGAAGCTTTCTTT	CASVPPGTPNTEAFF
-	TRBV3-1/TRBV3-2	TRBD1	TRBJ1-6	14	TGTGCCAGCAGCCAGGGACAGGGCGAGTCACCCCTCCACTTT	CASSQGQGESPLHF
-	TRBV6-1	TRBD1	TRBJ2-7	15	TGTGCCAGCAGTGAAAGGACAGGGAGTTTCTACGAGCAGTACTTC	CASSERTGSFYEQYF
-	TRBV7-3	-	TRBJ2-1	15	TGTGCCAGCAGCCTAACAGGGAGCTCCTACAATGAGCAGTTCTTC	CASSLTGSSYNEQFF
once	TRBV18	-	TRBJ2-5	14	TGTGCCAGCTCACCACCGGCTCAGCAAGAGACCCAGTACTTC	CASSPPAQQETQYF
-	TRBV21-1	-	TRBJ2-2	16	TGTGCCAGCAGCCTATCAGGGAGGGCCCGGGGAGGGGAGCTGTTTTTT	CASSLSGRARGGELFF
few	TRBV2	TRBD1	TRBJ1-1	14	TGTGCCAGCAGTTGGACAGGGACGAACACTGAAGCTTTCTTT	CASSWTGTNTEAFF
-	TRBV6-5	TRBD1	TRBJ2-5	15	TGTGCCAGCAGTCTGCAGGGGGCCATCCGCGAGACCCAGTACTTC	CASSLQGAIRETQYF
-	TRBV11-2	-	TRBJ2-1	14	TGTGCCAGCAGCTTATACAGGGCAGGCCATGAGCAGTTCTTC	CASSLYRAGHEQFF
-	TRBV11-1	-	TRBJ2-1	13	TGTGCCAGCAGCCCGGGACTTCGAAATGAGCAGTTCTTC	CASSPGLRNEQFF
once	TRBV19	TRBD2	TRBJ2-7	16	TGTGCCAGTAGTATGGACGAGCGGGGGGTTCACTACGAGCAGTACTTC	CASSMDERGVHYEQYF
-	TRBV6-5	TRBD1	TRBJ1-2	15	TGTGCCAGCAGTCACCGGACAGGGAAGGCCTATGGCTACACCTTC	CASSHRTGKAYGYTF
-	TRBV5-1	-	TRBJ1-3	13	TGCGCCAGCAGCTTCACGGCTGGAAACACCATATATTTT	CASSFTAGNTIYF
-	TRBV2	TRBD1	TRBJ1-1	12	TGTGCCAGCAGGACAGGGACCACTGAAGCTTTCTTT	CASRTGTTEAFF
-	TRBV7-9	-	TRBJ1-1	14	TGTGCCAGCAGCCCGAAGGACAGGAACACTGAAGCTTTCTTT	CASSPKDRNTEAFF
-	TRBV19	TRBD1	TRBJ1-5	16	TGTGCCAGTAGATGGAGGACAGGGAGAATCAATCAGCCCCAGCATTTT	CASRWRTGRINQPQHF
-	TRBV6-2/TRBV6-3	TRBD2	TRBJ2-5	18	TGTGCCAGCAGTTCGGCCGGACTAGCGGGGTCTGGGGTAGAGACCCAGTACTTC	CASSSAGLAGSGVETQYF
-	TRBV2	TRBD2	TRBJ2-1	17	TGTGCCAGCAGTGAAGCCTATAGCGGGGGGCCATACAATGAGCAGTTCTTC	CASSEAYSGGPYNEQFF
-	TRBV20-1	TRBD1	TRBJ2-5	15	TGCAGTGCTAGTGATCACCAGGGGGCAAGGGAGACCCAGTACTTC	CSASDHQGARETQYF
-	TRBV27	-	TRBJ2-7	13	TGTGCCAGCGGACTCGGGCCTTCCTACGAGCAGTACTTC	CASGLGPSYEQYF
-	TRBV7-6	TRBD1	TRBJ2-3	15	TGTGCCAGCAGCTCGCCGGGGACAGCGGCGGATACGCAGTATTTT	CASSSPGTAADTQYF
-	TRBV18	-	TRBJ2-6	17	TGTGCCAGCTCACCCTACCATAGCGACTCTGGGGCCAACGTCCTGACTTTC	CASSPYHSDSGANVLTF
-	TRBV12-3/TRBV12-4	-	TRBJ1-1	13	TGTGCCAGCAGTCCGGCCTGGGGCGCTGAAGCTTTCTTT	CASSPAWGAEAFF
-	TRBV6-5	TRBD1	TRBJ1-2	16	TGTGCCAGCAGTTACGGCGGGACAGGGAGCAACTATGGCTACACCTTC	CASSYGGTGSNYGYTF
-	TRBV27	-	TRBJ1-2	15	TGTGCCAGCAGTTTATCGGGGGGGCTAGGCTATGGCTACACCTTC	CASSLSGGLGYGYTF
-	TRBV9	TRBD1	TRBJ1-4	15	TGTGCCAGCAGCCCCCCAGGTACAGGGGCGCGAAAACTGTTTTTT	CASSPPGTGARKLFF
-	TRBV19	-	TRBJ1-1	14	TGTGCCAGTAGTATTGGGGGAGGGCGCACTGAAGCTTTCTTT	CASSIGGGRTEAFF
few	TRBV6-2/TRBV6-3	-	TRBJ1-1	13	TGTGCCAGCAGCCCTACAGCGAACACTGAAGCTTTCTTT	CASSPTANTEAFF
few	TRBV5-1	TRBD1	TRBJ1-6	17	TGCGCCAGCAGCTGGTGGGGGACAGGAGGAAATAATTCACCCCTCCACTTT	CASSWWGTGGNNSPLHF
few	TRBV5-1	-	TRBJ2-1	13	TGCGCCAGCAGCCCGGGGGGCCGACCAGAGCAGTTCTTC	CASSPGGRPEQFF
-	TRBV6-6	-	TRBJ2-1	12	TGTGCCAGCAGTTACTCGGCTAATGAGCAGTTCTTC	CASSYSANEQFF
once	TRBV7-9	TRBD1	TRBJ2-7	13	TGTGCCAGCAGCCGACAGGGTACCTACGAGCAGTACTTC	CASSRQGTYEQYF
few	TRBV30	TRBD1	TRBJ1-1	16	TGTGCCCTCGTTTTCCCCGGGACAGCCTTGAACACTGAAGCTTTCTTT	CALVFPGTALNTEAFF
-	TRBV6-1	TRBD2	TRBJ2-5	17	TGTGCCAGCAGTGAAGGGACTAGCGGGGGGGTTAGAGAGACCCAGTACTTC	CASSEGTSGGVRETQYF
-	TRBV27	TRBD1	TRBJ1-3	15	TGTGCCAGCAGCCCCCGAGGGGGCGCCGGAAACACCATATATTTT	CASSPRGGAGNTIYF
-	TRBV10-2	TRBD1	TRBJ2-5	15	TGCGCCAGCAGAGACCCCGGGACAGCTCAAGAGACCCAGTACTTC	CASRDPGTAQETQYF
-	TRBV5-1	-	TRBJ1-4	14	TGCGCCAGCAGCGCCGACAGTACTAATGAAAAACTGTTTTTT	CASSADSTNEKLFF
-	TRBV19	-	TRBJ1-5	16	TGTGCCAGTAGCCGGACGGGGGGGAGTTGGAATCAGCCCCAGCATTTT	CASSRTGGSWNQPQHF